The source of this T cell receptor beta chain is a study of OX40 agonist ivuxolimab in advanced cancers. General study results and limits: At doses 0.1 to 3.0 mg/kg, CD4+ and CD8+ clones expanded.

In germline, CDR1 is MNHNS, CDR2 SASEGT. The CDR3 has 15 residues. The V segment lost 5 bases and the J segment 0 bases; nucleotides outside the gene matches: 5. This clone counts as medium-sized. The target antigen is unknown. It was autoimmune disease history or systemic immunosuppression that excluded patients. Blood got drawn at baseline, again on cycle 4 day 1, and then on cycle 7 day 1. Only in-frame clones appear in the TCRdb table, and some are missing; sequencing was by immunoSEQ multiplex PCR. The data hold about 36,000 clones, with roughly 91% observed a single time. This sample comprised CD4+ or CD8+ T cells sorted from blood, obtained in a trial of the OX40 agonist ivuxolimab. The chain carries TRBV6-1 and TRBJ2-7; 9 bases match TRBD1. This TCR was recovered from an adult with an advanced solid tumor such as melanoma, head and neck, liver or kidney cancer. Here the CDR3 reads CASSRDRDNSYEQYF. The CDR3 nucleotides read TGTGCCAGCAGTAGGGACAGGGACAACTCCTACGAGCAGTACTTC.